Shown below are 21 T cell receptor beta chains from a single sample sequenced in a study of T-cell memory formation after mild COVID-19. TCRdb redid the calling of the 5' RACE reads with MiXCR, one entry per CDR3 protein. Here the sample spans some 290,000 distinct CDR3 sequences, 15% to 20% being singletons. Material for sequencing was PBMCs or a T cell subset sorted from them (not recorded which). These receptors all stem from a man between 18 and 35 years old who had mild COVID-19 (a few samples of this study predate the infection). Cell type and time point are not known.

This clonotype was observed a handful of times. The rearrangement links TRBV25-1 to TRBJ2-5; D uncertain. Trimming stripped 1 base from V and 5 bases from J, with 8 bases between. CDR3 length equals 13 residues. From germline, CDR1 is MGHDK and CDR2 SYGVNS. The CDR3 DNA reads TGTGCCAGCAGTGAATCCAGACTGGAGACCCAGTACTTC. It translates to CASSESRLETQYF.

This clonotype was observed a few times. This rearrangement joins TRBV15 to TRBJ2-5; D ambiguous. The CDR3 consists of 14 residues. CDR1 is LNHNV, CDR2 YYDKDF, per germline (reference sequence). V was trimmed by 3 bases and J by 2 bases, leaving 10 bases between them. CDR3 in amino acids: CATSSVGRQETQYF. For the CDR3, the DNA is TGTGCCACCAGCAGTGTAGGTCGACAAGAGACCCAGTACTTC.

The rearrangement uses TRBV7-9 and TRBJ1-2; D gene uncertain. CDR3 length: 12 amino acids. Looked up from germline, CDR1 is SEHNR and CDR2 is FQNEAQ (reference sequence). The germline V and J ends were trimmed by 1 base and 7 bases, with 7 bases remaining between them. The CDR3 DNA is TGTGCCAGCAGCTTAGTTCCGAGTGGCTACACCTTC. Translated, it gives CASSLVPSGYTF.

The chain is built from TRBV28 and TRBJ2-1, with 8 bases fitting TRBD2. The trim removed 5 bases at V and 6 bases at J, leaving 12 bases unmatched. Germline-derived CDR1 and CDR2 are MDHEN and SYDVKM. The CDR3 has 16 amino acids. For the CDR3, the DNA is TGTGCCAGCAGTCCAGGTTCGGGCGGGGGGTTCAATGAGCAGTTCTTC. Translation gives CASSPGSGGGFNEQFF.

This sequence joins TRBV4-2 and TRBJ2-3; D is possibly TRBD2 (5 bases). Germline CDR1 and CDR2: LGHNA and YNFKEQ. Between the trimmed V and J ends, which lost 0 bases and 2 bases, there was a span of 9 bases. The CDR3 covers 15 residues. The CDR3 coding sequence is TGTGCCAGCAGCCAAGAAGCGGCGCCCACAGATACGCAGTATTTT. Translated, it gives CASSQEAAPTDTQYF.

This clonotype was seen a few times. V gene TRBV4-1 combines with J gene TRBJ2-3; 7 nucleotides line up with TRBD2. Unmatched junction bases numbered 3, after V lost 0 bases and J lost 0 bases. The CDR3 extends over 16 amino acids. Germline V lookup: CDR1 MGHRA, CDR2 YSYEKL. The CDR3 loop reads CASSQELASSTDTQYF. The CDR3 nucleotides read TGCGCCAGCAGCCAAGAACTAGCGTCTAGCACAGATACGCAGTATTTT.

Only a few counts were recorded for this clonotype. The chain has TRBV6-2 or TRBV6-3 and TRBJ2-1; TRBD2 matches at 8 bases. The germline V gene encodes CDR1 MNHEY and CDR2 SVGEGT. The CDR3 is 14 amino acids. Trimming took 2 bases from V and 8 from J; bases not matched to a gene: 5. The CDR3 nucleotides read TGTGCCAGCAGTTACCCCCGGGGGGGCGATGAGCAGTTCTTC. Residues: CASSYPRGGDEQFF.

This clonotype was found many times. This chain links TRBV6-2 or TRBV6-3 with TRBJ2-2; D unresolved. Germline V CDR1 and CDR2: MNHEY, SVGEGT. V shed 4 bases and J shed 1 base, with 16 bases lying between them. CDR3 length: 17 residues. The CDR3: CASSSRPSRLNTGELFF. CDR3 DNA: TGTGCCAGCAGTTCCCGCCCATCTAGACTGAACACCGGGGAGCTGTTTTTT.

A few counts support this clonotype. The chain has TRBV6-2 or TRBV6-3 and TRBJ1-1; no clear D. V lost 1 base, J lost 11 bases, and 14 bases lay in between. This CDR3 is 13 amino acids long. In germline, CDR1 is MNHEY, CDR2 SVGEGT. The CDR3 DNA reads TGTGCCAGCAGTTACTGGACCGCGTCTCGGGCTTTCTTT. Protein product: CASSYWTASRAFF.

The chain uses TRBV29-1 and TRBJ2-1; no firm D call. The CDR3 has 13 residues. The germline V and J ends were trimmed by 7 bases and 2 bases, with 12 bases remaining between them. Germline-derived CDR1 and CDR2 are SQVTM and ANQGSEA. CDR3 sequence reads: CSALSSAYNEQFF. DNA of the CDR3: TGCAGCGCCCTGTCGAGTGCCTACAATGAGCAGTTCTTC.

In this sample, this clonotype turned up many times. The chain is built from TRBV2 and TRBJ2-1; 10 bases line up with TRBD2. Trimming at V came to 7 bases and at J to 3 bases, leaving 6 bases not matched to a gene. The CDR3 sequence is 15 residues long. Germline lookup yields CDR1 SNHLY and CDR2 FYNNEI. For the CDR3, the DNA is TGTGCCAGCACCCTTAGCGGGGGGAGCTACAATGAGCAGTTCTTC. This sequence encodes CASTLSGGSYNEQFF.

The genes are TRBV5-1 and TRBJ2-1, with unresolved D. V gave up 0 bases and J gave up 7 bases, with 5 bases separating them. The CDR3 runs to 12 residues. Germline V CDR1 and CDR2: SGHRS, YFSETQ. This CDR3 reads CASSLGENEQFF. As DNA, the CDR3 is TGCGCCAGCAGCTTGGGCGAGAATGAGCAGTTCTTC.

This clonotype was detected only a few times. This rearrangement joins TRBV7-2 to TRBJ2-3; 9 bases are shared with TRBD2. CDR3 length: 15 residues. V was pared by 4 bases and J by 4 bases, with 6 bases of the junction left unmatched. Germline V gene lookup returns CDR1 SGHTA and CDR2 FQGNSA. CDR3 region: CASSWARGGPDTQYF. CDR3 bases: TGTGCCAGCAGCTGGGCGCGGGGGGGCCCAGATACGCAGTATTTT.

This rearrangement joins TRBV13 to TRBJ2-1; perhaps D is TRBD1 or TRBD2 (5 bases each). Germline CDR1 PRHDT, CDR2 FYEKMQ (reference sequence). V was trimmed by 2 bases and J by 8 bases, leaving 10 bases between them. The CDR3 loop spans 13 amino acids. CDR3 loop: CASSLWGPHEQFF. The CDR3 nucleotides are TGTGCCAGCAGCTTATGGGGACCCCATGAGCAGTTCTTC. The full variable domain, in which reference TRBV13 and TRBJ2-1 provide the parts outside the CDR3, is AAGVIQSPRHLIKEKRETATLKCYPIPRHDTVYWYQQGPGQDPQFLISFYEKMQSDKGSIPDRFSAQQFSDYHSELNMSSLELGDSALYFCASSLWGPHEQFFGPGTRLTVL.

The sample holds a few counts of this clonotype. The V and J genes are TRBV5-1 and TRBJ1-5, with a tentative D call TRBD1 (6 bases). This CDR3 has 18 residues. CDR1 is SGHRS and CDR2 is YFSETQ in the germline V gene. V lost 2 bases to trimming and J lost 0 bases, with 18 bases between them. The CDR3 coding sequence is TGCGCCAGCAGCTTCGGCCCCCCTACAGGGTATAGCAATCAGCCCCAGCATTTT. Its translation: CASSFGPPTGYSNQPQHF.

This clonotype was seen a handful of times. The J gene is TRBJ2-7, the V gene TRBV27; weak D call: TRBD2 (6 bases). V lost 6 bases to trimming and J lost 6 bases, with 18 bases between them. The V gene's germline CDR1 is MNHEY and CDR2 SMNVEV (reference sequence). This CDR3 is built from 14 residues. CDR3 nucleotide sequence: TGTGCCAGCAGAGTTGGCGGGACGGGACGCGAGCAGTACTTC. Its translation is CASRVGGTGREQYF.

The V gene is TRBV20-1, the J gene TRBJ1-2, with D uncertain. V lost 2 bases and J 4 bases, leaving 8 bases between the germline ends. In germline, CDR1 is DFQATT, CDR2 SNEGSKA (reference sequence). This CDR3 has 12 amino acids. CDR3 protein: CSARKLVYGYTF. In DNA, the CDR3 is TGCAGTGCTAGAAAGTTGGTCTATGGCTACACCTTC.

This clonotype was detected only a few times. The V call is TRBV7-2, the J call TRBJ2-6; 10 bases match TRBD1. J lost 0 bases, V lost 5 bases, and 4 bases had no gene match. CDR1 is SGHTA, CDR2 FQGNSA, per germline. The CDR3 length is 17 residues. Here the CDR3 DNA reads TGTGCCAGCAGCCCCGGGACAGGGGTCTCTGGGGCCAACGTCCTGACTTTC. This translates into CASSPGTGVSGANVLTF.

This clonotype was counted a few times. The genes are TRBV6-1 and TRBJ1-5, with D possibly being TRBD1 (5 bases). The CDR3 totals 15 residues. The ends were cut back, 4 bases at V and 1 base at J, with 11 bases in the middle. Germline CDR1 and CDR2: MNHNS and SASEGT. This CDR3 reads CASSGTKRSNQPQHF. The DNA of the CDR3 is TGTGCCAGCAGTGGGACAAAACGGAGCAATCAGCCCCAGCATTTT.

The chain links TRBV11-2 to TRBJ1-6; TRBD1 matches at 7 bases. V was clipped by 4 bases and J by 6 bases; unmatched bases: 6. CDR1 is SGHAT, CDR2 FQNNGV, per germline. This CDR3 contains 15 residues. The CDR3 DNA reads as TGTGCCAGCAGCTCCCAGACAGGGAGTAATTCACCCCTCCACTTT. Protein sequence: CASSSQTGSNSPLHF.

The genes are TRBV7-2 and TRBJ2-3; 11 nucleotides align to TRBD2. V was pared by 1 base and J by 2 bases, with 8 bases of the junction left unmatched. The germline CDR1 and CDR2 sequences are SGHTA and FQGNSA. CDR3 length: 18 amino acids. For the CDR3, the DNA is TGTGCCAGCAGCTTAGATCCTAGCGGGGGGCAGATCACAGATACGCAGTATTTT. Translated: CASSLDPSGGQITDTQYF.